The 23 T cell receptor beta chains below all came from one sample that was sequenced in a study of T cells after yellow fever vaccination. TCRdb recomputed calls from the 5' RACE reads with MiXCR, one row per CDR3 protein. The sample lists 500,000 to 700,000 distinct CDR3 sequences; roughly 19% were seen once. This material consisted of PBMCs, taken 15 days after the yellow fever booster vaccination. These receptors were obtained from a man aged 25-45 years who received the YFV17D yellow fever vaccine.

The chain has TRBV7-8 and TRBJ2-2, with 7 positions matching TRBD2. This CDR3 spans 16 amino acids. The germline V gene encodes CDR1 SGHVS and CDR2 FQNEAQ. V gave up 5 bases and J gave up 2 bases; unmatched junction bases: 8. In DNA form, the CDR3 reads TGTGCCAGCAGCCCCCAAGCGGGATATAACACCGGGGAGCTGTTTTTT. Protein product: CASSPQAGYNTGELFF.

This clonotype was counted only a few times. The rearrangement uses TRBV28 and TRBJ2-1; the match to TRBD2 covers 13 bases. In germline, CDR1 is MDHEN, CDR2 SYDVKM. The V and J ends lost 2 bases and 7 bases, in that order; junction bases with no gene match: 2. The CDR3 extends over 15 amino acids. The CDR3: CASSLQLAGGNEQFF. Written as DNA, the CDR3 is TGTGCCAGCAGTTTACAACTAGCGGGAGGGAATGAGCAGTTCTTC.

The chain joins TRBV6-2 or TRBV6-3 to TRBJ2-2; a possible D gene is TRBD1 (6 bases). Germline V CDR1 and CDR2: MNHEY, SVGEGT. This CDR3 spans 15 amino acids. V gave up 0 bases and J gave up 3 bases, with 8 bases separating them. This CDR3 is CASSYSKGDTGELFF. The CDR3, as DNA: TGTGCCAGCAGTTACTCGAAGGGGGACACCGGGGAGCTGTTTTTT.

In this sample, this clonotype turned up a few times. This chain uses TRBV20-1 with TRBJ2-1; perhaps D is TRBD1 or TRBD2 (6 bases each). There are 16 residues in the CDR3. Trimming cost V 5 bases and J 8 bases, with 25 bases left between them. CDR1 is DFQATT and CDR2 is SNEGSKA in the germline V gene (reference sequence). CDR3 loop: CSALLPAGTYRDEQFF. Written as DNA, the CDR3 is TGCAGTGCTCTCCTCCCGGCGGGAACATACAGGGATGAGCAGTTCTTC.

The chain recombines TRBV20-1 with TRBJ2-7; the D gene is possibly TRBD2 (7 bases). This CDR3 is 15 amino acids long. CDR1 is DFQATT, CDR2 SNEGSKA, per germline (reference sequence). V was shortened by 4 bases and J by 6 bases, with 22 bases between the two germline ends. Here the CDR3 reads CSATTRGGRNIEQYF. The CDR3 DNA follows: TGCAGTGCTACTACTAGGGGGGGAAGGAATATCGAGCAGTACTTC.

In its sample, this clonotype was seen a few times. The rearrangement joins TRBV28 to TRBJ2-5, with D possibly TRBD1 on 6 matching bases. Trimming removed 6 bases from V and 4 bases from J, with 15 bases in between. Germline CDR1 reads MDHEN; CDR2 reads SYDVKM. The CDR3 loop spans 14 amino acids. The CDR3 sequence: CASSYRDGRETQYF. CDR3 DNA: TGTGCCAGCAGCTACAGGGACGGAAGAGAGACCCAGTACTTC.

This clonotype has more than one count but fewer than ten. The V and J genes are TRBV9 and TRBJ2-1, with TRBD2 identical over 11 bases. CDR3 size: 16 residues. J gave up 6 bases and V 0 bases, and 5 bases lay outside the gene matches. Germline-derived CDR1 and CDR2 are SGDLS and YYNGEE. The CDR3 nucleotides are TGTGCCAGCAGCGTAGGGGGGGGACTAGCGGCCAATGAGCAGTTCTTC. Translating gives CASSVGGGLAANEQFF.

This clonotype turned up a few times. This chain links TRBV6-4 with TRBJ1-6, with 8 positions matching TRBD1. Germline V lookup: CDR1 MRHNA, CDR2 SNTAGT. The CDR3 length is 21 residues. V dropped 3 bases and J dropped 3; count of bases not matched to a gene: 19. CDR3 protein: CASSERAGQGDVAFYNSPLHF. CDR3 DNA: TGTGCCAGCAGTGAAAGGGCCGGACAGGGAGACGTAGCCTTCTATAATTCACCCCTCCACTTT.

The DNA of the CDR3 is TGTGCCAGCAGTTTACCTCCACTCTTCACATTCCCCCTGAATGAGCAGTTCTTC. It specifies CASSLPPLFTFPLNEQFF. V is TRBV27 and J is TRBJ2-1; no reliable D call. The length of the CDR3 is 18 residues. The germline gives CDR1 MNHEY, CDR2 SMNVEV (reference sequence). Deletions cut 2 bases from V and 7 bases from J, with 24 bases between.

Details on this clonotype: A junction boundary mismatches the germline segment, possibly from a read error. The V and J genes are TRBV28 and TRBJ2-7, with a weak D call TRBD1 (6 bases). The CDR3 extends over 11 amino acids. CDR1 and CDR2 from the germline V gene are MDHEN and SYDVKM. The CDR3 loop is CRTEPSYEQYF. The DNA for the CDR3 is TGCCGGACAGAACCGTCCTACGAGCAGTACTTC.

V gene TRBV20-1 combines with J gene TRBJ1-1, with 9 nucleotides matching TRBD1. Germline values: CDR1 DFQATT, CDR2 SNEGSKA (reference sequence). Germline trimming cut 0 bases from V and 3 bases from J; bases unmatched to any gene: 5. This CDR3 comprises 15 residues. In DNA form, the CDR3 reads TGCAGTGCTAGAGATCAGGGACAGGGACACACTGAAGCTTTCTTT. Its translation: CSARDQGQGHTEAFF.

V is TRBV7-2 and J is TRBJ2-7; 8 bases line up with TRBD2. From germline, CDR1 is SGHTA and CDR2 FQGNSA. V lost 5 bases and J lost 2; bases outside the gene matches: 8. CDR3 length equals 15 residues. The CDR3 is CASSPSTSAAYEQYF. The CDR3 nucleotides read TGTGCCAGCAGCCCATCGACTAGCGCGGCCTACGAGCAGTACTTC.

This clonotype was seen more than once but under ten times. V usage is TRBV6-2 or TRBV6-3 and J usage is TRBJ2-5; tentative D call: TRBD1 (6 bases). The germline V gene has CDR1 MNHEY and CDR2 SVGEGT. V lost 4 bases, J lost 5 bases, and 14 bases lay in between. There are 14 residues in the CDR3. The CDR3 region has the DNA TGTGCCAGCAGTTCTTGGACAGTTGGGGAGACCCAGTACTTC. As protein: CASSSWTVGETQYF.

In this sample, this clonotype turned up a few times. DNA for the CDR3: TGCGCCAGCAGCGCCTCGGGCAGGCGTTTTGAAGCTTTCTTT. Its protein is CASSASGRRFEAFF. J is TRBJ1-1 and V is TRBV5-1; D is ambiguous. Germline CDR1 is SGHRS and CDR2 is YFSETQ. The CDR3 is made up of 14 amino acids. Trimming stripped 4 bases from V and 7 bases from J, with 17 bases between.

The chain carries TRBV6-5 and TRBJ2-1, with 9 bases lining up with TRBD2. Germline V gene lookup returns CDR1 MNHEY and CDR2 SVGAGI. This CDR3 is built from 18 residues. Trimming cost V 0 bases and J 0 bases; bases outside gene matches: 6. CDR3 bases: TGTGCCAGCAGTTACTCAGACCTAGCGGGAAGCTCCTACAATGAGCAGTTCTTC. Its protein is CASSYSDLAGSSYNEQFF.

The genes are TRBV2 and TRBJ2-2; the D is unclear. The length of the CDR3 is 14 residues. Germline lookup yields CDR1 SNHLY and CDR2 FYNNEI. The V end was cut by 5 bases, the J end by 4 bases, with 11 bases between. CDR3 in DNA: TGTGCCAGCAGTTACATTGACGGCACCGGGGAGCTGTTTTTT. Its translation is CASSYIDGTGELFF.

The chain joins TRBV21-1 to TRBJ2-5; the D call of TRBD2 is as the table states it, not checked on the DNA. TRBV21-1 is a listed pseudogene. The CDR3 covers 16 residues. The chain's CDR3 is CASSKDRSGAQETQYF. As DNA, the CDR3 is TGTGCCAGCAGCAAAGATCGCAGCGGAGCACAAGAGACCCAGTACTTC.

The gene calls are TRBV5-1 and TRBJ2-1, with 8 bases matching TRBD1. Germline V gene data show CDR1 as SGHRS and CDR2 as YFSETQ. With 1 base clipped from V and 9 bases from J, the junction kept 9 bases outside the gene matches. There are 15 residues in the CDR3. CDR3 protein: CASSLSWQGAGEQFF. In DNA, the CDR3 is TGCGCCAGCAGCTTGTCGTGGCAGGGGGCAGGTGAGCAGTTCTTC.

The chain links TRBV7-3 to TRBJ2-1, with D possibly TRBD2 on 7 matching bases. The germline CDR1 and CDR2 sequences are SGHTA and FQGTGA. The CDR3 is 15 amino acids. Trimming cost V 5 bases and J 6 bases, with 17 bases left between them. This CDR3 reads CASSPSGPGANEQFF. The DNA of the CDR3 is TGTGCCAGCAGCCCTAGCGGTCCGGGGGCCAATGAGCAGTTCTTC. Combining the CDR3 with reference TRBV7-3 and TRBJ2-1 gives the whole variable domain GAGVSQTPSNKVTEKGKYVELRCDPISGHTALYWYRQSLGQGPEFLIYFQGTGAADDSGLPNDRFFAVRPEGSVSTLKIQRTERGDSAVYLCASSPSGPGANEQFFGPGTRLTVL.

The rearrangement joins TRBV9 to TRBJ1-5, with D unresolved. This CDR3 has 14 amino acids. Germline assignment: CDR1 SGDLS and CDR2 YYNGEE. V was trimmed by 0 bases and J by 9 bases, leaving 13 bases between them. The CDR3 DNA follows: TGTGCCAGCAGCGTAGGAATGGATCCCGGGCCCCAGCATTTT. Translated, it gives CASSVGMDPGPQHF.

This chain's CDR3 is CASSLGQHSGANVLTF. In DNA form, the CDR3 reads TGTGCCAGCAGCTTGGGACAGCACTCTGGGGCCAACGTCCTGACTTTC. V usage is TRBV5-6 and J usage is TRBJ2-6; the D gene is possibly TRBD1 (5 bases). The germline gives CDR1 SGHDT, CDR2 YYEEEE. The length of the CDR3 is 16 residues. V lost 0 bases and J 0 bases, leaving 7 bases between the germline ends.

In this sample, this clonotype turned up a few times. The genes are TRBV7-2 and TRBJ1-5; the match to TRBD1 covers 7 bases. V gave up 2 bases and J gave up 5 bases; unmatched junction bases: 6. This CDR3 contains 15 residues. The V gene's germline CDR1 is SGHTA and CDR2 FQGNSA. This chain's CDR3 is CASSLLGGADQPQHF. CDR3 in DNA: TGTGCCAGCAGCTTACTAGGGGGCGCGGATCAGCCCCAGCATTTT. The full variable domain, with the rest looked up from reference TRBV7-2 and TRBJ1-5, is GAGVSQSPSNKVTEKGKDVELRCDPISGHTALYWYRQSLGQGLEFLIYFQGNSAPDKSGLPSDRFSAERTGGSVSTLTIQRTQQEDSAVYLCASSLLGGADQPQHFGDGTRLSIL.

The chain links TRBV20-1 to TRBJ2-5; 7 bases are shared with TRBD2. Germline CDR1 is DFQATT and CDR2 is SNEGSKA (reference sequence). The CDR3 is 14 residues long. V shed 6 bases and J 4 bases; nucleotides not matched to a gene: 11. The CDR3 spells CSARIPAGPETQYF. The CDR3 DNA follows: TGCAGTGCCCGCATCCCAGCGGGACCAGAGACCCAGTACTTC.